The next 23 T cell receptor beta chains were all read from a single sample in a study of shared clonotypes between healthy human individuals. Libraries were prepared by immunoSEQ multiplex PCR; TCRdb keeps only in-frame clonotypes and omits some of them. The sample lists roughly 2,300,000 clones; 80% to 95% were seen once. Specimen: naive CD4+ T cells from PBMCs. As to subset: CD45RA+ positively selected. The receptors derive from a man between 18 and 29 years old in good health. Some clones in this sample may be carry-over from other donors' samples.

CDR3 bases: TGTGCCAGCAGGGGGAGGACAACTAACTATGGCTACACCTTC. As protein: CASRGRTTNYGYTF. This sequence joins TRBV27 and TRBJ1-2; possibly TRBD1 for D (5 bases). Germline V lookup: CDR1 MNHEY, CDR2 SMNVEV (reference sequence). The V and J ends lost 6 bases and 0 bases respectively, with 11 bases between them. This CDR3 is 14 amino acids long.

This chain joins TRBV7-2 and TRBJ2-2; D is possibly TRBD1 (6 bases). The CDR3 contains 17 residues. Trimming stripped 5 bases from V and 0 bases from J, with 16 bases between. From germline, CDR1 is SGHTA and CDR2 FQGNSA. For the CDR3, the DNA is TGTGCCAGCAGCCAAGGGACATACGGGGCGAACACCGGGGAGCTGTTTTTT. It codes for CASSQGTYGANTGELFF.

The rearrangement links TRBV19 to TRBJ2-7; D may be TRBD2 (7 bases). Between the trimmed V and J ends, which lost 10 bases and 3 bases, there was a span of 16 bases. The CDR3 sequence is 13 residues long. Per germline, CDR1 LNHDA and CDR2 SQIVND (reference sequence). CDR3: CATGGGRVYEQYF. In DNA form, the CDR3 reads TGTGCCACTGGGGGGGGCAGGGTCTACGAGCAGTACTTC.

The genes are TRBV6-5 and TRBJ2-5; D gene ambiguous. The CDR3 length is 11 residues. From germline, CDR1 is MNHEY and CDR2 SVGAGI. The V gene lost 6 bases and the J gene lost 5 bases, with 7 bases spanning the gap. The CDR3 DNA sequence: TGTGCCAGCAGGATCGGCGAGACCCAGTACTTC. Its translation: CASRIGETQYF.

This chain uses TRBV4-3 with TRBJ2-5, with 9 bases lining up with TRBD2. V dropped 0 bases and J dropped 5; count of bases not matched to a gene: 10. This CDR3 region has 17 residues. From germline, CDR1 is LGHNA and CDR2 YSLEER. CDR3 sequence reads: CASSQEAGLAGKETQYF. The CDR3, as DNA: TGCGCCAGCAGCCAAGAAGCCGGGCTAGCGGGAAAGGAGACCCAGTACTTC.

On this clone: Its ends do not fully match the called genes, so a read error is possible. V and J are TRBV20-1 and TRBJ2-7; D not resolved. Looked up from germline, CDR1 is DFQATT and CDR2 is SNEGSKA (reference sequence). The CDR3 spans 11 residues. This CDR3 is CSPVFSYGQYF. In DNA form, the CDR3 reads TGCAGCCCCGTTTTCTCCTACGGGCAGTACTTC.

The chain has TRBV15 and TRBJ2-7, with D perhaps matching TRBD1 (6 bases). CDR3 length equals 17 residues. The germline gives CDR1 LNHNV, CDR2 YYDKDF (reference sequence). Trimming cost V 0 bases and J 2 bases, with 17 bases left between them. CDR3 nucleotides: TGTGCCACCAGCAGAGATCTCGAAGGGGGAATAACCTACGAGCAGTACTTC. This gives the protein CATSRDLEGGITYEQYF.

The genes are TRBV2 and TRBJ2-5, with D possibly being TRBD2 (7 bases). Trimming left V 6 bases short and J 5 bases short, with 19 bases between. This CDR3 region has 15 residues. Germline V gene lookup returns CDR1 SNHLY and CDR2 FYNNEI. CDR3: CASRHRGALHETQYF. In nucleotides, the CDR3 is TGTGCCAGCAGACACCGGGGGGCGCTTCACGAGACCCAGTACTTC.

This sequence joins TRBV28 and TRBJ1-2; D is undetermined. Germline assignment: CDR1 MDHEN and CDR2 SYDVKM. The CDR3 totals 13 residues. Trimming shortened V by 5 bases and J by 4 bases, and 11 bases separated the two germline ends. CDR3 in DNA: TGTGCCAGCAGTCCCGGGGTCGGCTATGGCTACACCTTC. This sequence encodes CASSPGVGYGYTF.

V usage is TRBV9 and J usage is TRBJ2-1, with D unresolved. This CDR3 comprises 14 residues. The V gene lost 0 bases and the J gene lost 2 bases, with 6 bases spanning the gap. Looked up from germline, CDR1 is SGDLS and CDR2 is YYNGEE. For the CDR3, the DNA is TGTGCCAGCAGCGTAGATGCAGCCTACAATGAGCAGTTCTTC. Amino acids: CASSVDAAYNEQFF.

The rearrangement links TRBV14 to TRBJ2-3, with 7 bases fitting TRBD2. V was clipped by 5 bases and J by 4 bases; unmatched bases: 6. The germline CDR1 and CDR2 sequences are SGHDN and FVKESK. The CDR3 has 14 amino acids. For the CDR3, the DNA is TGTGCCAGCAGCTCGCGGGAGAGGTCAGATACGCAGTATTTT. It codes for CASSSRERSDTQYF.

The chain carries TRBV29-1 and TRBJ1-4; D may be TRBD1 (5 bases). The CDR3 sequence is 13 residues long. Trimming shortened V by 7 bases and J by 10 bases, and 19 bases separated the two germline ends. Germline assignment: CDR1 SQVTM and CDR2 ANQGSEA. This CDR3 reads CSASGPPGGKLFF. CDR3 coding DNA: TGCAGCGCTTCGGGTCCTCCCGGGGGAAAACTGTTTTTT.

This chain links TRBV7-2 with TRBJ2-5; 10 positions agree with TRBD1. The CDR3 consists of 16 residues. J gave up 5 bases and V 5 bases, and 11 bases lay outside the gene matches. CDR1 is SGHTA, CDR2 FQGNSA, per germline. The CDR3 sequence: CASSHVPGTGVETQYF. DNA of the CDR3: TGTGCCAGCAGCCATGTCCCGGGGACAGGGGTGGAGACCCAGTACTTC.

This clone has just a few counts. The chain joins TRBV2 to TRBJ1-5; tentative D call: TRBD1 (6 bases). Trimming left V 8 bases short and J 1 base short, with 12 bases between. The CDR3 totals 14 residues. Germline CDR1 reads SNHLY; CDR2 reads FYNNEI. In DNA form, the CDR3 reads TGTGCCAGCCTCCAGGACAGAAGCAATCAGCCCCAGCATTTT. It is translated as CASLQDRSNQPQHF.

V usage is TRBV4-3 and J usage is TRBJ2-1; TRBD1 aligns across 7 bases. Germline V CDR1 and CDR2: LGHNA, YSLEER. V dropped 1 base and J dropped 6; count of bases not matched to a gene: 3. This CDR3 is built from 14 residues. The DNA for the CDR3 is TGCGCCAGCAGCCAAGGAGGGGACAGCAATGAGCAGTTCTTC. Residues: CASSQGGDSNEQFF.

This sequence joins TRBV5-5 and TRBJ1-1; 8 bases map to TRBD1. V shed 1 base, J shed 5 bases, and the junction held 4 bases outside the gene matches. This CDR3 spans 14 amino acids. Per germline, CDR1 SGHKS and CDR2 YYEKEE (reference sequence). The CDR3 sequence is CASSLQGAGTEAFF. For the CDR3, the DNA is TGTGCCAGCAGCTTGCAGGGGGCAGGGACTGAAGCTTTCTTT.

In DNA form, the CDR3 reads TGCGCCAGCAGCTTGTGGACAGGGGGGACCGGGGAGCTGTTTTTT. Translated: CASSLWTGGTGELFF. The chain joins TRBV5-1 to TRBJ2-2, with TRBD1 matching over 10 bases. CDR3 length equals 15 residues. Germline CDR1 reads SGHRS; CDR2 reads YFSETQ. J lost 5 bases, V lost 1 base, and 2 bases had no gene match.

The V call is TRBV6-5, the J call TRBJ1-2; 8 positions match TRBD1. Germline V gives CDR1 MNHEY, CDR2 SVGAGI. V gave up 2 bases and J gave up 9 bases; unmatched junction bases: 11. The CDR3 is 15 residues long. The CDR3 DNA reads TGTGCCAGCAGTTACGAGTCAGGGGGCGTATCCAGCTACACCTTC. Amino acid sequence: CASSYESGGVSSYTF.

V and J are TRBV19 and TRBJ1-4, with 9 bases matching TRBD1. V lost 7 bases to trimming and J lost 8 bases; unmatched junction nucleotides: 8. Germline assignment: CDR1 LNHDA and CDR2 SQIVND (reference sequence). This CDR3 has 14 amino acids. The CDR3 DNA reads as TGTGCCAGTACCTTACAGGGGGCTGGGGAAAAACTGTTTTTT. Residues: CASTLQGAGEKLFF.

The chain joins TRBV6-6 to TRBJ2-5, with 8 bases identical to TRBD2. V lost 8 bases, J lost 2 bases, and 7 bases stayed unmatched. CDR3 length equals 14 residues. Per the germline V gene, CDR1 is MNHNY and CDR2 is SVGAGI (reference sequence). The CDR3 DNA is TGTGCCAGCGGGGTGATAGCGGGACAAGAGACCCAGTACTTC. This gives the protein CASGVIAGQETQYF.

In its sample, this clone was seen once. This chain uses TRBV28 with TRBJ2-5, with 7 bases that match TRBD1. The CDR3 covers 16 residues. The V gene's germline CDR1 is MDHEN and CDR2 SYDVKM. Trimming cost V 5 bases and J 5 bases; bases outside gene matches: 14. The chain's CDR3 is CASSPSLTGPGETQYF. CDR3 in DNA: TGTGCCAGCAGTCCATCGTTGACAGGGCCAGGGGAGACCCAGTACTTC.

This clone was seen once. The rearrangement uses TRBV18 and TRBJ2-2, with D uncertain. The germline V and J ends were trimmed by 1 base and 0 bases, with 15 bases remaining between them. The CDR3 consists of 18 residues. Looked up from germline, CDR1 is KGHSH and CDR2 is LQKENI. The CDR3 reads CASSPLARGVTNTGELFF. The CDR3 nucleotides are TGTGCCAGCTCACCACTGGCCAGAGGTGTTACGAACACCGGGGAGCTGTTTTTT.

This chain connects TRBV2 to TRBJ2-7; a weak D match, TRBD1 (6 bases). V was cut by 3 bases and J by 3 bases, with 12 bases left in between. The CDR3 consists of 14 residues. Germline V gene data show CDR1 as SNHLY and CDR2 as FYNNEI. For the CDR3, the DNA is TGTGCCAGCAGTGAGGGCAGGGGCGGCTACGAGCAGTACTTC. This encodes CASSEGRGGYEQYF.